The 23 T cell receptor beta chains below were found in one sample sequenced in a study of cytomegalovirus exposure and HLA in healthy donors. The PCR made use of 60 Vbeta and 13 Jbeta primers. Using immunoSEQ multiplex PCR, the repertoire was profiled, and TCRdb retains in-frame clones only, with some absent. The sample records roughly 54,000 clones, around four fifths being singletons. Material for sequencing was PBMCs. Receptor source: a man in his fifties or sixties in good health and CMV-seronegative.

V and J are TRBV6-1 and TRBJ2-1; D uncertain. Trimming stripped 1 base from V and 4 bases from J, with 5 bases between. Germline values: CDR1 MNHNS, CDR2 SASEGT. This CDR3 is built from 13 residues. CDR3 region: CASSEVRYNEQFF. CDR3 coding DNA: TGTGCCAGCAGTGAAGTCAGGTACAATGAGCAGTTCTTC.

The rearrangement joins TRBV5-5 to TRBJ1-1, with 7 nucleotides matching TRBD1. Germline V gene lookup returns CDR1 SGHKS and CDR2 YYEKEE (reference sequence). The V segment lost 3 bases and the J segment 1 base; nucleotides outside the gene matches: 3. This CDR3 spans 14 amino acids. As DNA, the CDR3 is TGTGCCAGCAGCTACAGGACAGGGAACACTGAAGCTTTCTTT. This gives the protein CASSYRTGNTEAFF.

The rearrangement joins TRBV19 to TRBJ2-3, with TRBD2 matching over 9 bases. J was trimmed by 4 bases and V by 6 bases; bases with no gene match: 11. Looked up from germline, CDR1 is LNHDA and CDR2 is SQIVND (reference sequence). CDR3 length: 16 residues. The CDR3 protein is CASRPVLAGRADTQYF. The CDR3, as DNA: TGTGCCAGTAGACCAGTCCTAGCGGGGAGGGCAGATACGCAGTATTTT. Combining the CDR3 with reference TRBV19 and TRBJ2-3 gives the whole variable domain DGGITQSPKYLFRKEGQNVTLSCEQNLNHDAMYWYRQDPGQGLRLIYYSQIVNDFQKGDIAEGYSVSREKKESFPLTVTSAQKNPTAFYLCASRPVLAGRADTQYFGPGTRLTVL.

The chain is built from TRBV5-1 and TRBJ1-4; 10 bases fit TRBD1. The V gene's germline CDR1 is SGHRS and CDR2 YFSETQ. J gave up 5 bases and V 3 bases, and 16 bases lay outside the gene matches. The CDR3 covers 19 residues. The CDR3 DNA sequence: TGCGCCAGCAGCTGGGGGACAGGGGTTGTCCCATTACCCAATGAAAAACTGTTTTTT. The encoded protein is CASSWGTGVVPLPNEKLFF. The variable domain in full, with the rest retrieved from reference TRBV5-1 and TRBJ1-4, is KAGVTQTPRYLIKTRGQQVTLSCSPISGHRSVSWYQQTPGQGLQFLFEYFSETQRNKGNFPGRFSGRQFSNSRSEMNVSTLELGDSALYLCASSWGTGVVPLPNEKLFFGSGTQLSVL.

The rearrangement joins TRBV19 to TRBJ1-2; 11 bases align to TRBD1. The CDR3 has 14 residues. Germline V CDR1 and CDR2: LNHDA, SQIVND (reference sequence). V was clipped by 5 bases and J by 10 bases; unmatched bases: 9. The CDR3 here is CASSPRTGGFIYTF. The CDR3 nucleotides are TGTGCCAGTAGTCCTCGGACAGGGGGCTTTATCTACACCTTC.

Remarks on this clone: The same CDR3 can be traced to other DNA sequences in this sample. The rearrangement joins TRBV29-1 to TRBJ1-3; D gene ambiguous. V lost 5 bases and J lost 0, with 5 bases in between. Germline values: CDR1 SQVTM, CDR2 ANQGSEA. The CDR3 is 12 amino acids. Written as DNA, the CDR3 is TGCAGCGTTTTGAGCTCTGGAAACACCATATATTTT. Translation: CSVLSSGNTIYF.

The rearrangement links TRBV15 to TRBJ1-5, with a weak D call TRBD1 (6 bases). V lost 1 base, J lost 9 bases, and 16 bases lay in between. Germline V gives CDR1 LNHNV, CDR2 YYDKDF (reference sequence). CDR3 size: 15 residues. The CDR3 sequence is CATSRAKTQGLPQHF. The CDR3 DNA is TGTGCCACCAGCAGAGCCAAAACACAGGGTCTGCCCCAGCATTTT.

This chain's CDR3 is CASSSDRGPGNTIYF. The CDR3 DNA reads as TGTGCCAGCAGCTCAGACAGGGGGCCTGGAAACACCATATATTTT. J is TRBJ1-3 and V is TRBV5-6; 10 bases align to TRBD1. The germline gives CDR1 SGHDT, CDR2 YYEEEE. The CDR3 covers 15 residues. Trimming at V came to 3 bases and at J to 2 bases, leaving 2 bases not matched to a gene.

This clone turned up a few times. The gene calls are TRBV6-6 and TRBJ1-3, with a weak D call TRBD1 (5 bases). CDR3 length: 14 amino acids. Trimming shortened V by 6 bases and J by 1 base, and 10 bases separated the two germline ends. Germline V gene lookup returns CDR1 MNHNY and CDR2 SVGAGI (reference sequence). Here the CDR3 DNA reads TGTGCCAGCAGAACCGGGACTTCTGGAAACACCATATATTTT. Its translation: CASRTGTSGNTIYF.

The rearrangement links TRBV6-5 to TRBJ2-1, with D possibly TRBD1 on 5 matching bases. This CDR3 has 15 residues. Trimming took off 1 base at V and 7 bases at J, with 14 bases between the two ends. Germline CDR1 and CDR2: MNHEY and SVGAGI. CDR3 in DNA: TGTGCCAGCAGTTACTTAGCCAGGGCAGGGAATGAGCAGTTCTTC. This encodes CASSYLARAGNEQFF.

This clone was observed a single time. This chain uses TRBV7-3 with TRBJ2-2, with TRBD1 identical over 7 bases. Per the germline V gene, CDR1 is SGHTA and CDR2 is FQGTGA. The V segment lost 5 bases and the J segment 1 base; nucleotides outside the gene matches: 4. The CDR3 contains 15 residues. The CDR3 sequence is CASSRRTGNTGELFF. DNA for the CDR3: TGTGCCAGCAGCAGGCGGACAGGGAACACCGGGGAGCTGTTTTTT.

The chain couples TRBV19 to TRBJ2-3, with 7 nucleotides matching TRBD2. Per the germline V gene, CDR1 is LNHDA and CDR2 is SQIVND (reference sequence). Trimming at V came to 4 bases and at J to 2 bases, leaving 6 bases not matched to a gene. This CDR3 contains 15 residues. CDR3 residues: CASSRAGTNTDTQYF. CDR3 coding DNA: TGTGCCAGTAGTAGGGCGGGGACTAACACAGATACGCAGTATTTT.

J is TRBJ2-7 and V is TRBV2; 10 bases line up with TRBD1. Trimming removed 3 bases from V and 5 bases from J; junction bases left unmatched: 4. This CDR3 comprises 14 residues. Germline CDR1 is SNHLY and CDR2 is FYNNEI. CDR3 sequence (DNA): TGTGCCAGCAGTGATAGGGACAGGGGAAACGAGCAGTACTTC. Protein sequence: CASSDRDRGNEQYF.

This chain connects TRBV5-1 to TRBJ2-1, with 10 bases that match TRBD1. V was clipped by 6 bases and J by 6 bases; unmatched bases: 6. The CDR3 is 14 residues long. The V gene's germline CDR1 is SGHRS and CDR2 YFSETQ. The CDR3 bases are TGCGCCAGCATATGGGGACAGGGGAGCAATGAGCAGTTCTTC. Protein: CASIWGQGSNEQFF.

The chain combines TRBV10-3 with TRBJ1-5; 7 bases match TRBD1. Germline loops: CDR1 ENHRY, CDR2 SYGVKD. CDR3 length: 15 amino acids. V lost 10 bases, J lost 1 base, and 10 bases stayed unmatched. The CDR3 loop reads CATGATGRSNQPQHF. The DNA for the CDR3 is TGTGCCACCGGGGCGACAGGGAGGAGCAATCAGCCCCAGCATTTT.

The chain has TRBV5-1 and TRBJ2-3, with unresolved D. The CDR3 length is 16 residues. Germline V gene sequence: CDR1 SGHRS, CDR2 YFSETQ. Trimming took off 4 bases at V and 4 bases at J, with 19 bases between the two ends. In nucleotides, the CDR3 is TGCGCCAGCAGCCTCCCTAGAGATTTTACTCCAGATACGCAGTATTTT. Encoded protein: CASSLPRDFTPDTQYF.

This clone was detected only once. J is TRBJ1-1 and V is TRBV5-1; D is perhaps TRBD1 (6 bases). The germline V gene encodes CDR1 SGHRS and CDR2 YFSETQ. The CDR3 spans 16 residues. V lost 8 bases, J lost 0 bases, and 20 bases lay in between. The CDR3: CARAAGATLLNTEAFF. DNA for the CDR3: TGCGCCAGGGCAGCAGGGGCTACTCTACTGAACACTGAAGCTTTCTTT.

The V call is TRBV7-3, the J call TRBJ2-3; tentatively, D is TRBD1 (7 bases). Trimming removed 4 bases at V and 0 bases at J, with 11 bases between. CDR1 SGHTA and CDR2 FQGTGA come from the germline V gene. The CDR3 runs 15 residues. CDR3: CASSSRGTSTDTQYF. In DNA form, the CDR3 reads TGTGCCAGCAGCTCCAGGGGGACTAGCACAGATACGCAGTATTTT.

The V gene is TRBV19, the J gene TRBJ2-7, with D perhaps TRBD1 (5 bases). This CDR3 comprises 13 residues. The V and J ends lost 3 bases and 5 bases respectively, with 11 bases between them. Germline loops: CDR1 LNHDA, CDR2 SQIVND (reference sequence). The CDR3 sequence is CASSIPGLHEQYF. The CDR3, as DNA: TGTGCCAGTAGTATCCCAGGGTTGCACGAGCAGTACTTC.

The rearrangement uses TRBV9 and TRBJ1-1; D possibly corresponds to TRBD1 (5 bases). V was trimmed by 0 bases and J by 8 bases, leaving 8 bases between them. CDR1 is SGDLS, CDR2 YYNGEE, per germline. CDR3 length: 12 residues. The CDR3 region has the DNA TGTGCCAGCAGCGTAGAGGCAGGGGAAGCTTTCTTT. It translates to CASSVEAGEAFF.

V is TRBV4-2 and J is TRBJ2-3; TRBD2 agrees at 12 bases. The V and J ends lost 0 bases and 1 base, in that order; junction bases with no gene match: 2. Germline assignment: CDR1 LGHNA and CDR2 YNFKEQ. The CDR3 is made up of 17 amino acids. CDR3 nucleotides: TGTGCCAGCAGCCAAGATCCTAGCGGGGGGGGCACAGATACGCAGTATTTT. Amino acids: CASSQDPSGGGTDTQYF.

The chain carries TRBV14 and TRBJ2-7; 8 bases are a match to TRBD2. CDR3 length: 14 residues. The germline V gene has CDR1 SGHDN and CDR2 FVKESK. V trimming: 1 base; J trimming: 2 bases; junction bases outside the gene matches: 1. The CDR3 region is CASSQVAGPYEQYF. CDR3 DNA sequence: TGTGCCAGCAGCCAAGTAGCGGGGCCCTACGAGCAGTACTTC. Drawing the rest from reference TRBV14 and TRBJ2-7, the complete variable domain is EAGVTQFPSHSVIEKGQTVTLRCDPISGHDNLYWYRRVMGKEIKFLLHFVKESKQDESGMPNNRFLAERTGGTYSTLKVQPAELEDSGVYFCASSQVAGPYEQYFGPGTRLTVT.

This clone was observed a single time. This chain connects TRBV29-1 to TRBJ1-1; no firm D call. Germline lookup yields CDR1 SQVTM and CDR2 ANQGSEA. The CDR3 sequence is 12 residues long. Trimming pared 4 bases from V and 6 bases from J, leaving 12 bases between. In DNA form, the CDR3 reads TGCAGCGTTGGGAGGTCCAGCGCTGAAGCTTTCTTT. Its translation is CSVGRSSAEAFF.